This T cell receptor beta chain was sequenced for a study of Graves' ophthalmopathy and Graves' hyperthyroidism. This clonotype was picked up many times. Its antigen is as yet unknown. Study findings and constraints: Blood shared most expanded thyroid clonotypes above 0.001 frequency.

For repertoire sequencing, the TCR beta CDR3 regions were amplified from RNA transcripts. An initial RT-PCR round employing HTBI primers preceded a second-round multiplex PCR. TCRdb reprocessed the multiplex PCR reads via MiXCR and lists one record per CDR3 protein. This sample has approximately 160,000 distinct CDR3 sequences, with 39% found just once. Sequences were obtained from peripheral blood. The receptor's source is a man aged 30 to 45 with Graves' ophthalmopathy.

The CDR3 region is CASSWIRGDTEAFF. Here the CDR3 DNA reads TGCGCCAGCAGCTGGATTCGGGGGGACACTGAAGCTTTCTTT. The J gene is TRBJ1-1, the V gene TRBV5-1; weak D call: TRBD1 (5 bases). Looked up from germline, CDR1 is SGHRS and CDR2 is YFSETQ. The CDR3 runs 14 residues. V lost 3 bases to trimming and J lost 3 bases, with 12 bases between them.